The rows below give T cell receptor beta chains drawn from one sample of a study of radiotherapy plus CTLA-4 blockade in lung cancer. TCRdb's table, derived via immunoSEQ multiplex PCR, lists solely in-frame clones and lacks some. This table holds around 63,000 clones, around 69% found once. The sample was peripheral blood, taken from a patient treated with radiotherapy plus ipilimumab. All receptors come from a human donor with non-small cell lung cancer whose response to radiotherapy plus ipilimumab could not be evaluated. Some clones in this sample may be carry-over from other donors' samples. Both conserved end residues are part of each CDR3. The D gene is left open where the match is weak. Size tells how often a clone was seen (once, few, many) or the class of an expanded clone, and some rows leave it out.

>.|TRBJ1-2|TRBV2|once|14
TGTGCCAGCAGTGAACGGCAGGGCGACTATGGCTACACCTTC
CASSERQGDYGYTF
>.|TRBJ1-2|TRBV15|.|13
TGTGCCACCAGCAGAGAAAGGCAGGAAGGCTACACCTTC
CATSRERQEGYTF
>.|TRBJ1-6|TRBV11-2|.|14
TGTGCCAGCAGCTTAGTCCTACTTAATTCACCCCTCCACTTT
CASSLVLLNSPLHF
>.|TRBJ2-2|TRBV2|.|17
TGTGCCAGCAGTGAAGATGTGGGGGCCCAGTGGACCGGGGAGCTGTTTTTT
CASSEDVGAQWTGELFF
>.|TRBJ2-3|TRBV4-2|once|14
TGTGCCAGCCTTTTCGCGGATCGGCCAGATACGCAGTATTTT
CASLFADRPDTQYF
>.|TRBJ1-1|TRBV5-6|.|11
TGTGCCAGCAGCTTAGAGACTGAAGCTTTCTTT
CASSLETEAFF
>.|TRBJ1-1|TRBV6-5|.|13
TGTGCCTCGGGAGTCGGGCTGAACACTGAAGCTTTCTTT
CASGVGLNTEAFF
>.|TRBJ2-2|TRBV7-9|.|15
TGTGCCAGCAGCTTAACTAGGTTGAACACCGGGGAGCTGTTTTTT
CASSLTRLNTGELFF
>.|TRBJ1-6|TRBV4-1|.|16
TGCGCCAGCAGCCAAGTGGGGAGCTCCTATAATTCACCCCTCCACTTT
CASSQVGSSYNSPLHF
>.|TRBJ1-6|TRBV7-2|few|13
TGTGCCAGCAGCTTAGTCGAGGCTTCACCCCTCCACTTT
CASSLVEASPLHF
>TRBD2|TRBJ2-2|TRBV6-5|.|15
TGTGCCAGCAGCATCAGCGGGGCGAACACCGGGGAGCTGTTTTTT
CASSISGANTGELFF
>.|TRBJ1-1|TRBV29-1|.|13
TGCAGCGTTGATAGCCGGGGTGACACTGAAGCTTTCTTT
CSVDSRGDTEAFF
>.|TRBJ2-3|TRBV18|once|15
TGTGCCAGCTCCCTAGGAGTTGGAAGCACAGATACGCAGTATTTT
CASSLGVGSTDTQYF
>.|TRBJ2-5|TRBV5-6|.|15
TGTGCCAGCAGCTTGACGTGGCAGGGCCACGAGACCCAGTACTTC
CASSLTWQGHETQYF
>.|TRBJ1-3|TRBV6-1|.|15
TGTGCCAGCAGTCAGGGAGGAGGGGTCGTAAACACCATATATTTT
CASSQGGGVVNTIYF
>TRBD1|TRBJ2-5|TRBV5-4|.|15
TGTGCCAGCAGCTTCCGGGACAGGGGGGGAGAGACCCAGTACTTC
CASSFRDRGGETQYF
>.|TRBJ2-7|TRBV5-4|.|16
TGTGCCAGCAGCTTGGGAAGGGCAGGGGTCCAGAACGAGCAGTACTTC
CASSLGRAGVQNEQYF
>.|TRBJ1-6|TRBV13|.|17
TGTGCCAGCAGCCTCCTCGGGGGCGGCAGGAGGGGGGGACCCCTCCACTTT
CASSLLGGGRRGGPLHF
>.|TRBJ2-6|TRBV27|.|17
TGTGCCAGCAGTTTGAGGGACTTCCCCTCTGGGGCCAACGTCCTGACTTTC
CASSLRDFPSGANVLTF
>.|TRBJ1-2|TRBV6-1|.|14
TGTGCCAGCAGTGAAGCCCCAGGTTACGGTGGCTACACCTTC
CASSEAPGYGGYTF
>.|TRBJ2-3|TRBV7-4|few|17
TGTGCCAGCAGCCCACGAGACAGGAGTCGAGACACAGATACGCAGTATTTT
CASSPRDRSRDTDTQYF
>.|TRBJ2-7|TRBV7-2|few|15
TGTGCCAGCAGCTTAGGGTTGGGGGGTTGGGGCGAGCAGTACTTC
CASSLGLGGWGEQYF